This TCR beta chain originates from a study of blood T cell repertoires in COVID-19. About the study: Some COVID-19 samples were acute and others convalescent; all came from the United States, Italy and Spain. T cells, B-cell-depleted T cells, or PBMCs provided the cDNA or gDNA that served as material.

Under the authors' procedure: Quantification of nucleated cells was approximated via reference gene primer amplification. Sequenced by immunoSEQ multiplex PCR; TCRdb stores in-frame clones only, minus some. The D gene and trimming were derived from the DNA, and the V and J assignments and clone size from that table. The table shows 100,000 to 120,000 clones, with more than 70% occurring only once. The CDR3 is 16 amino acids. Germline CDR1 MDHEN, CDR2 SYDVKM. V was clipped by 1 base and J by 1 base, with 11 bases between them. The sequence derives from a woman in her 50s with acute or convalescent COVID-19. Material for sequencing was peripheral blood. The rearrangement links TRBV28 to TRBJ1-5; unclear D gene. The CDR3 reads CASSLSRSGSNQPQHF. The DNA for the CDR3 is TGTGCCAGCAGTTTATCGAGGAGCGGGAGCAATCAGCCCCAGCATTTT.